Listed below are T cell receptor beta chains from one sample, sequenced in a study of shared T cell receptors in the human thymus. Assay used: immunoSEQ multiplex PCR; TCRdb lists only in-frame clones, some missing. The sample records 72,000 or so clones, 90% to 95% being singletons. Sequences were obtained from thymocytes. Source of these receptors: a human donor. CDR3s include the opening cysteine and the closing phenylalanine or tryptophan. The D gene is left open where the match is weak. Rows give clone size only sometimes, using once, few, many, or a class for an expanded clone.

v_gene: TRBV7-8
d_gene: TRBD1
j_gene: TRBJ2-7
abundance: .
CDR3nt: TGTGCCAGCAGCCTCCCGGACAGGGCTCACGAGCAGTACTTC
CDR3aa: CASSLPDRAHEQYF

v_gene: TRBV13
d_gene: TRBD1
j_gene: TRBJ1-3
abundance: .
CDR3nt: TGTGCCAGCAGCTCAGCGGTTGGGACAGAGATTGGAAACACCATATATTTT
CDR3aa: CASSSAVGTEIGNTIYF

v_gene: TRBV15
d_gene: TRBD2
j_gene: TRBJ2-7
abundance: .
CDR3nt: TGTGCCACCAGCAGAGATGGGCGAGAACGGGGGGATTCCAGGGACGAGCAGTACTTC
CDR3aa: CATSRDGRERGDSRDEQYF

v_gene: TRBV7-9
d_gene: .
j_gene: TRBJ1-1
abundance: .
CDR3nt: TGTGCCAGCTTCTCTTTAGGGATAGGGACTGAAGCTTTCTTT
CDR3aa: CASFSLGIGTEAFF

v_gene: TRBV4-3
d_gene: TRBD2
j_gene: TRBJ2-1
abundance: .
CDR3nt: TGCGCCAGCAGCCTGGGACTAGCGGGGCGATCCTACAATGAGCAGTTCTTC
CDR3aa: CASSLGLAGRSYNEQFF

v_gene: TRBV5-1
d_gene: .
j_gene: TRBJ1-3
abundance: .
CDR3nt: TGCGCCAGCAGCTTGGCAATGGGGTCTGGAAACACCATATATTTT
CDR3aa: CASSLAMGSGNTIYF

v_gene: TRBV5-6
d_gene: TRBD2
j_gene: TRBJ2-3
abundance: .
CDR3nt: TGTGCCAGAGCGGGGGGGACTAGCGGTGGAAGGGCGCCAGATACGCAGTATTTT
CDR3aa: CARAGGTSGGRAPDTQYF

v_gene: TRBV10-3
d_gene: .
j_gene: TRBJ2-2
abundance: .
CDR3nt: TGTGCCTCCGGAGACAGGCTACTGAACACCGGGGAGCTGTTTTTT
CDR3aa: CASGDRLLNTGELFF

v_gene: TRBV7-9
d_gene: .
j_gene: TRBJ2-7
abundance: .
CDR3nt: TGTGCCAGCAGCTTATATCCGGAACACAGGCATCACGAGCAGTACTTC
CDR3aa: CASSLYPEHRHHEQYF

v_gene: TRBV2
d_gene: .
j_gene: TRBJ2-1
abundance: .
CDR3nt: TGTGCCAGCAGTGATCGAAATACCGGGGCCAAGAATGAGCAGTTCTTC
CDR3aa: CASSDRNTGAKNEQFF

v_gene: TRBV6-5
d_gene: .
j_gene: TRBJ2-5
abundance: .
CDR3nt: TGTGCCAGCAGTCCGACGTACCAAGAGACCCAGTACTTC
CDR3aa: CASSPTYQETQYF

v_gene: TRBV27
d_gene: .
j_gene: TRBJ2-7
abundance: .
CDR3nt: TGTGCCAGCAGTTTATACACTACAGTGAGCTCCTACGAGCAGTACTTC
CDR3aa: CASSLYTTVSSYEQYF

v_gene: TRBV6-6
d_gene: .
j_gene: TRBJ1-4
abundance: .
CDR3nt: TGTGCCAGCAGTTATCCCGGAGATCCAAATGAAAAACTGTTTTTT
CDR3aa: CASSYPGDPNEKLFF

v_gene: TRBV27
d_gene: .
j_gene: TRBJ1-4
abundance: .
CDR3nt: TGTGCCAGCAGTTACTTACAGGGTGTTAATGAAAAACTGTTTTTT
CDR3aa: CASSYLQGVNEKLFF

v_gene: TRBV18
d_gene: TRBD1
j_gene: TRBJ2-7
abundance: .
CDR3nt: TGTGCCAGCTCACCATATCGGGACAGGGTGGAGGAGCAGTACTTC
CDR3aa: CASSPYRDRVEEQYF

v_gene: TRBV28
d_gene: .
j_gene: TRBJ1-2
abundance: .
CDR3nt: TGTGCCAGCAGTCAGCAGGGGAAGCTTTATGGCTACACCTTC
CDR3aa: CASSQQGKLYGYTF

v_gene: TRBV19
d_gene: TRBD1
j_gene: TRBJ1-3
abundance: .
CDR3nt: TGTGCCAGTAGTCTTAGGGGGCGCGGAAACACCATATATTTT
CDR3aa: CASSLRGRGNTIYF

v_gene: TRBV7-9
d_gene: .
j_gene: TRBJ1-3
abundance: .
CDR3nt: TGTGCCAGCAGCTTAGATCACAGAGGCACCATATATTTT
CDR3aa: CASSLDHRGTIYF

v_gene: TRBV28
d_gene: TRBD2
j_gene: TRBJ2-5
abundance: .
CDR3nt: TGTGCCAGCAGCTCGAACGGACTAGCAGGCGAGACCCAGTACTTC
CDR3aa: CASSSNGLAGETQYF

v_gene: TRBV5-6
d_gene: .
j_gene: TRBJ1-5
abundance: .
CDR3nt: TGTGCCAGCAGCTTGTTATCGGGAGGGCGGGATCAGCCCCAGCATTTT
CDR3aa: CASSLLSGGRDQPQHF

v_gene: TRBV4-3
d_gene: TRBD2
j_gene: TRBJ2-3
abundance: .
CDR3nt: TGCGCCAGCAGCCAAGCAGGAGGCGGGGGGGCAGATACGCAGTATTTT
CDR3aa: CASSQAGGGGADTQYF

v_gene: TRBV7-2
d_gene: .
j_gene: TRBJ1-6
abundance: .
CDR3nt: TGTGCCAGCAGCTTACGACCGACTGAAGACTACTATAATTCACCCCTCCACTTT
CDR3aa: CASSLRPTEDYYNSPLHF

v_gene: TRBV7-2
d_gene: .
j_gene: TRBJ1-1
abundance: .
CDR3nt: TGTGCCAGCAGCTCTGGCCCACAGGATCGAAGGACTGAAGCTTTCTTT
CDR3aa: CASSSGPQDRRTEAFF

v_gene: TRBV2
d_gene: .
j_gene: TRBJ1-5
abundance: .
CDR3nt: TGTGCCAGCAGTGAACGCAGGGACCACAATCAGCCCCAGCATTTT
CDR3aa: CASSERRDHNQPQHF

v_gene: TRBV5-1
d_gene: TRBD1
j_gene: TRBJ1-4
abundance: .
CDR3nt: TGCGCCAGCAGCCCCAACGACAGGGACGGTGAAAAACTGTTTTTT
CDR3aa: CASSPNDRDGEKLFF

v_gene: TRBV10-3
d_gene: TRBD1
j_gene: TRBJ2-2
abundance: .
CDR3nt: TGTGCCATCAGGAGGACAGGGTTTAGGAGGCCGAACACCGGGGAGCTGTTTTTT
CDR3aa: CAIRRTGFRRPNTGELFF

v_gene: TRBV5-4
d_gene: .
j_gene: TRBJ1-1
abundance: .
CDR3nt: TGTGCCAGCAGCTTGGTCGGGCAGGGCACTGAAGCTTTCTTT
CDR3aa: CASSLVGQGTEAFF

v_gene: TRBV27
d_gene: TRBD1
j_gene: TRBJ2-5
abundance: .
CDR3nt: TGTGCCAGCAGTTTACAGGGGGCCCAAGAGACCCAGTACTTC
CDR3aa: CASSLQGAQETQYF

v_gene: TRBV4-1
d_gene: TRBD1
j_gene: TRBJ2-7
abundance: .
CDR3nt: TGCGCCAGCAGCCAAGACCCAGGGGGCTACGAGCAGTACTTC
CDR3aa: CASSQDPGGYEQYF

v_gene: TRBV19
d_gene: .
j_gene: TRBJ2-7
abundance: few
CDR3nt: TGTGCCAGTAGTACCGGGGCCTACTACGAGCAGTACTTC
CDR3aa: CASSTGAYYEQYF

v_gene: TRBV14
d_gene: .
j_gene: TRBJ2-5
abundance: .
CDR3nt: TGTGCCAGCAGCCAAGAATGGGGGTTTTCGGGGGTAGAGACCCAGTACTTC
CDR3aa: CASSQEWGFSGVETQYF

v_gene: TRBV4-1
d_gene: TRBD1
j_gene: TRBJ1-1
abundance: .
CDR3nt: TGCGCCAGCAGCCTCGACAGGGGTTCTGAAGCTTTCTTT
CDR3aa: CASSLDRGSEAFF

v_gene: TRBV4-3
d_gene: TRBD2
j_gene: TRBJ2-5
abundance: .
CDR3nt: TGCGCCAGCAGCCAAGATCTTTCGCGCCAGCGGGGGGGTCCCCAAGAGACCCAGTACTTC
CDR3aa: CASSQDLSRQRGGPQETQYF

v_gene: TRBV5-4
d_gene: .
j_gene: TRBJ2-5
abundance: .
CDR3nt: TGTGCCAGCAGCTTTGCAACGGCAAACCGCCAAGAGACCCAGTACTTC
CDR3aa: CASSFATANRQETQYF

v_gene: TRBV30
d_gene: .
j_gene: TRBJ2-1
abundance: .
CDR3nt: TGTGCCTGGAGTGTAGTTCTAGCCCATGAGCAGTTCTTC
CDR3aa: CAWSVVLAHEQFF

v_gene: TRBV6-6
d_gene: .
j_gene: TRBJ1-1
abundance: .
CDR3nt: TGTGCCAGCAGCCCCCGGGGGGAGAACACTGAAGCTTTCTTT
CDR3aa: CASSPRGENTEAFF